This TCR beta chain was identified during a study of blood T cells in healthy people across ages. Study-level findings and limits: Per million T cells, TCR beta diversity dropped about linearly as age rose. TCR beta diversity correlated strongly with naive T cell percentage.

At least 5.5 micrograms of total RNA were extracted per sample. Combining a sample-barcoded 5' primer with a J-beta primer mix, a second PCR ran for about 7 to 12 cycles. Each cDNA molecule, via a template-switch adaptor with 12 random nucleotides, was tagged. Each CDR3 protein is one row after TCRdb ran MiXCR on the 5' RACE reads. Of 450,000 to 700,000 distinct CDR3 sequences listed, 27% are singletons. In this sample, this clonotype turned up a few times. Its antigen is still unknown. V shed 5 bases, J shed 3 bases, and the junction held 4 bases outside the gene matches. The germline gives CDR1 DFQATT, CDR2 SNEGSKA (reference sequence). The CDR3 loop spans 13 amino acids.

The TCR originated in a woman aged 70-85 years in good health. The sequencing sample was made of blood. The chain has TRBV20-1 and TRBJ2-5, with 9 bases aligning to TRBD2. CDR3 sequence: CSAEERGEETQYF. The CDR3 DNA reads as TGCAGTGCTGAGGAGCGGGGGGAAGAGACCCAGTACTTC.